The rows below give T cell receptor beta chains drawn from one sample of a study of T cells expressing NK-cell markers. TCRdb re-called the 5' RACE reads; every CDR3 protein appears as one record, without DNA. This table holds about 260,000 distinct CDR3 sequences. Input material: blood T cells: a sorted CD56 or NKG2C T cell subset, CD4+ or CD8+ T cells, or bulk PBMC T cells (not recorded which). The receptors stem from a woman aged 18 to 75 in good health. The CDR3 runs from the conserved cysteine through the conserved F or W. Each record gives: J gene, V gene, CDR3 length, CDR3 protein.

J: TRBJ2-3
V: TRBV7-2
length: 14
CDR3: CARGADHNTDTQYF

J: TRBJ2-1
V: TRBV5-1
length: 16
CDR3: CASSPTRAGAGDEQFF

J: TRBJ2-7
V: TRBV12-3/TRBV12-4
length: 13
CDR3: CASEGGPSYEQYF

J: TRBJ2-7
V: TRBV30
length: 11
CDR3: CAWSVTYEQYF

J: TRBJ2-1
V: TRBV5-1
length: 14
CDR3: CASSWTSGDNEQFF

J: TRBJ2-3
V: TRBV7-2
length: 16
CDR3: CASSKRTSGGGDTQYF

J: TRBJ2-3
V: TRBV6-2/TRBV6-3
length: 13
CDR3: CASSSLFTDTQYF

J: TRBJ2-7
V: TRBV12-3/TRBV12-4
length: 15
CDR3: CASTRTGEASYEQYF

J: TRBJ2-5
V: TRBV5-5
length: 15
CDR3: CASSLAGQRGETQYF

J: TRBJ1-2
V: TRBV9
length: 13
CDR3: CASSHMEGDGYTF

J: TRBJ2-3
V: TRBV18
length: 15
CDR3: CASKRQGTTTDTQYF

J: TRBJ2-5
V: TRBV20-1
length: 13
CDR3: CSARLGTQETQYF

J: TRBJ2-5
V: TRBV5-1
length: 12
CDR3: CASRLGSETQYF

J: TRBJ2-2
V: TRBV9
length: 14
CDR3: CASSVVIHTGELFF

J: TRBJ2-7
V: TRBV27
length: 15
CDR3: CASSLTSGGIYEQYF

J: TRBJ1-2
V: TRBV20-1
length: 15
CDR3: CSARDSDIALYGYTF

J: TRBJ2-3
V: TRBV5-1
length: 12
CDR3: CASSDRTDTQYF

J: TRBJ1-6
V: TRBV12-3/TRBV12-4
length: 14
CDR3: CASSLNRGASPLHF

J: TRBJ1-2
V: TRBV6-5
length: 14
CDR3: CASSYRGQGFGYTF

J: TRBJ1-2
V: TRBV12-3/TRBV12-4
length: 13
CDR3: CASRRRTDGGYTF

J: TRBJ2-5
V: TRBV5-1
length: 16
CDR3: CASSPRGGGAEETQYF

J: TRBJ2-3
V: TRBV7-2
length: 17
CDR3: CASSFHPGQGSTDTQYF

J: TRBJ2-7
V: TRBV25-1
length: 14
CDR3: CASRGTSGYYEQYF

J: TRBJ1-5
V: TRBV7-8
length: 19
CDR3: CASSLAFGSVQEGNQPQHF

J: TRBJ2-7
V: TRBV28
length: 13
CDR3: CASSSGNGFGQYF

J: TRBJ2-2
V: TRBV5-4
length: 12
CDR3: CASSLDTRELFF

J: TRBJ2-3
V: TRBV12-3/TRBV12-4
length: 16
CDR3: CASSSTGRRGLDTQYF

J: TRBJ2-5
V: TRBV6-5
length: 15
CDR3: CASSSRGRYQETQYF

J: TRBJ2-3
V: TRBV6-4
length: 20
CDR3: CASSDGPRARGAGSTDTQYF

J: TRBJ1-2
V: TRBV7-2
length: 16
CDR3: CASSLGGLGQNYGYTF

J: TRBJ1-6
V: TRBV6-5
length: 13
CDR3: CASSYPGVSPLHF

J: TRBJ2-7
V: TRBV6-1
length: 14
CDR3: CASGDRDYPYEQYF

J: TRBJ1-4
V: TRBV20-1
length: 15
CDR3: CSARDPGRDNEKLFF

J: TRBJ2-3
V: TRBV20-1
length: 15
CDR3: CSARDPGQVFYTQYF

J: TRBJ2-1
V: TRBV5-1
length: 15
CDR3: CASNYLAGGDNEQFF

J: TRBJ2-5
V: TRBV28
length: 14
CDR3: CASSLRGGTETQYF

J: TRBJ2-7
V: TRBV29-1
length: 15
CDR3: CSVLNPGLSSYEQYF

J: TRBJ1-1
V: TRBV18
length: 15
CDR3: CASSLRRARNTEAFF

J: TRBJ2-7
V: TRBV28
length: 11
CDR3: CASSSEYEQYF

J: TRBJ2-3
V: TRBV11-2
length: 17
CDR3: CASSFRSGGSGTDTQYF

J: TRBJ2-5
V: TRBV6-2/TRBV6-3
length: 13
CDR3: CASRRGGRETQYF

J: TRBJ1-5
V: TRBV5-6
length: 16
CDR3: CASSSGDATRNQPQHF

J: TRBJ1-2
V: TRBV7-2
length: 14
CDR3: CASSFDRLGYGYTF

J: TRBJ2-1
V: TRBV6-1
length: 15
CDR3: CASLPAGGYYNEQFF